A single sample gave rise to the 3 T cell receptor beta chains below, sequenced in a study of CD8+ T cells in alopecia areata. Reverse transcription of extracted RNA yielded cDNA, which provided the sequencing template. Some clones are missing from TCRdb's copy, which holds only in-frame ones; the method was immunoSEQ multiplex PCR. The sample gives about 140,000 clones, 55% to 65% of which show up once; over 4% is in the top ten. The specimen sequenced was CD4+ T cells sorted from blood. The source is a human donor in good health.

CDR3 protein: CSAASGYNYGYTF. As DNA, the CDR3 is TGCAGCGCAGCCTCAGGGTACAACTATGGCTACACCTTC. J is TRBJ1-2 and V is TRBV29-1; maybe TRBD1 (5 bases). V was shortened by 7 bases and J by 2 bases, with 14 bases between the two germline ends. CDR3 length: 13 residues. Germline values: CDR1 SQVTM, CDR2 ANQGSEA. The variable domain in full, completed from reference TRBV29-1 and TRBJ1-2, reads SAVISQKPSRDICQRGTSLTIQCQVDSQVTMMFWYRQQPGQSLTLIATANQGSEATYESGFVIDKFPISRPNLTFSTLTVSNMSPEDSSIYLCSAASGYNYGYTFGSGTRLTVV.

The V call is TRBV6-5, the J call TRBJ1-2, with D possibly matching TRBD1 (5 bases). The CDR3 runs 13 residues. The germline CDR1 and CDR2 sequences are MNHEY and SVGAGI. Trimming pared 7 bases from V and 7 bases from J, leaving 16 bases between. The CDR3 sequence: CASTAQGGGGYTF. CDR3 DNA sequence: TGTGCCAGCACCGCGCAGGGCGGGGGTGGCTACACCTTC.

The rearrangement uses TRBV6-5 and TRBJ1-5, with D hard to call. Trimming removed 2 bases at V and 4 bases at J, with 6 bases between. The CDR3 extends over 13 amino acids. Germline V gives CDR1 MNHEY, CDR2 SVGAGI. CDR3 DNA sequence: TGTGCCAGCAGTTACCTGGCTAATCAGCCCCAGCATTTT. This translates into CASSYLANQPQHF.